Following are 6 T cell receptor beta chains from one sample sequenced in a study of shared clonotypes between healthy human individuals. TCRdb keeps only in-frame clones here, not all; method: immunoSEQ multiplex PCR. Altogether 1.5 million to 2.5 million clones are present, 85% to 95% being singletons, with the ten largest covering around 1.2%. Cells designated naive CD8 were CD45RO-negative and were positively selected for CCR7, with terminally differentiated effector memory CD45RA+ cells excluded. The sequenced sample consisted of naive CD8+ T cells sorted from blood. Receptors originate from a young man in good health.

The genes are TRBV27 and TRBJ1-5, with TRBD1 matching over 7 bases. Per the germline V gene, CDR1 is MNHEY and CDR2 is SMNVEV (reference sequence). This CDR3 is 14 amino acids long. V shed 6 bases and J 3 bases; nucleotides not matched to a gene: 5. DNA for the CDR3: TGTGCCAGCAGACGACAGGGCCTCAATCAGCCCCAGCATTTT. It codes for CASRRQGLNQPQHF.

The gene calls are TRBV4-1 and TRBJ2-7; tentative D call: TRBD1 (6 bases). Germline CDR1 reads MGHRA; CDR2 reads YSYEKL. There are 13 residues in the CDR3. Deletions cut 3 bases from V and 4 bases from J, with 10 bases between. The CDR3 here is CASSHNRAYEQYF. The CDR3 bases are TGCGCCAGCAGCCATAACAGGGCTTACGAGCAGTACTTC.

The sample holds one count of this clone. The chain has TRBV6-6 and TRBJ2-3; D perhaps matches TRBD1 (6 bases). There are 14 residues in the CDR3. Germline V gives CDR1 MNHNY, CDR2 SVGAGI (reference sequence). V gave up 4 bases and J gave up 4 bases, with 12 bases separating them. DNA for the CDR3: TGTGCCAGCAGTTCGTTACAGGGACCAGATACGCAGTATTTT. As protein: CASSSLQGPDTQYF.

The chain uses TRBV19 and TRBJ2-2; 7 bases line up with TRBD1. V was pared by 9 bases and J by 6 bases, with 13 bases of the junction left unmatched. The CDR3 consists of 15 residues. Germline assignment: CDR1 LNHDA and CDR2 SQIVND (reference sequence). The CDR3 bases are TGTGCCAGCTGTGACAGGGAGACGTTTCCCGGGGAGCTGTTTTTT. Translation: CASCDRETFPGELFF.

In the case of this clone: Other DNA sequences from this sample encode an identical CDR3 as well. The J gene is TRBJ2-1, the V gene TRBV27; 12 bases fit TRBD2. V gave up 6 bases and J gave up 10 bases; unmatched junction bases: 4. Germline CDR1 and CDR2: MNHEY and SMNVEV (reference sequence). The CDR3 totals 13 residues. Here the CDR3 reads CASSLGLAGEQFF. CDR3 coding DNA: TGTGCCAGCAGCCTTGGACTAGCGGGGGAGCAGTTCTTC.

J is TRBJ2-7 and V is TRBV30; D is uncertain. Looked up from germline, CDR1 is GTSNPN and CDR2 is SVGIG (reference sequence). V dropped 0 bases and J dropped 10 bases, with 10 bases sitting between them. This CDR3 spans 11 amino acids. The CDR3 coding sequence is TGTGCCTGGAGTGTATCCGCGATTCAGTACTTC. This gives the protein CAWSVSAIQYF.